These 18 T cell receptor beta chains were sequenced from one sample in a study of brain T cells in children with intractable seizures. Time point in this sample: blood from clinic visit 5 months post-surgery; TSC patient then seizure free. Clones were sequenced by immunoSEQ multiplex PCR, and TCRdb holds only the in-frame ones, with some missing. The data hold about 340,000 clones, with roughly 92% observed a single time. The sample was peripheral blood, taken approximately 5 months after surgery. The receptors were sampled from a boy younger than two with tuberous sclerosis and intractable seizures.

The V call is TRBV6-5, the J call TRBJ2-3; D perhaps matches TRBD1 (5 bases). Trimming removed 0 bases at V and 8 bases at J, with 12 bases between. Germline CDR1 MNHEY, CDR2 SVGAGI. This CDR3 is built from 14 residues. CDR3 coding DNA: TGTGCCAGCAGTTACTCGACAGCCGGTGGTACGCAGTATTTT. Protein product: CASSYSTAGGTQYF.

The chain carries TRBV27 and TRBJ2-7, with D tentatively TRBD1 (5 bases). CDR1 MNHEY and CDR2 SMNVEV come from the germline V gene (reference sequence). This CDR3 has 14 amino acids. V lost 5 bases to trimming and J lost 3 bases, with 14 bases between them. As DNA, the CDR3 is TGTGCCAGCAGTCCCTTTGGGGCCCACTACGAGCAGTACTTC. It yields the protein CASSPFGAHYEQYF.

This chain joins TRBV12-3 or TRBV12-4 and TRBJ1-2; D ambiguous. This CDR3 is built from 11 residues. The V and J ends lost 7 bases and 6 bases respectively, with 9 bases between them. Here the CDR3 DNA reads TGTGCCAGCAACCCAACGGATGGCTACACCTTC. Translated: CASNPTDGYTF.

The CDR3 nucleotides are TGTGCCTGGAAGTCCGCGGGGGCTGCCCAACCCTACGAGCAGTACTTC. This codes for CAWKSAGAAQPYEQYF. The rearrangement joins TRBV30 to TRBJ2-7; possible D gene TRBD2, 7 bases. The CDR3 is made up of 16 amino acids. V was shortened by 4 bases and J by 2 bases, with 21 bases between the two germline ends. CDR1 and CDR2 (germline): GTSNPN, SVGIG (reference sequence). Complete variable domain (other parts from reference TRBV30 and TRBJ2-7): SQTIHQWPATLVQPVGSPLSLECTVEGTSNPNLYWYRQAAGRGLQLLFYSVGIGQISSEVPQNLSASRPQDRQFILSSKKLLLSDSGFYLCAWKSAGAAQPYEQYFGPGTRLTVT.

The chain uses TRBV6-6 and TRBJ1-2; D is unclear. This CDR3 has 14 amino acids. V was pared by 2 bases and J by 8 bases, with 15 bases between. Per germline, CDR1 MNHNY and CDR2 SVGAGI (reference sequence). CDR3 coding DNA: TGTGCCAGCAGTTACACCAGTGAGGGAGGAGGCTACACCTTC. Translating gives CASSYTSEGGGYTF.

The genes are TRBV19 and TRBJ2-1; D is unresolved. In germline, CDR1 is LNHDA, CDR2 SQIVND (reference sequence). The CDR3 extends over 13 amino acids. Deletions cut 6 bases from V and 1 base from J, with 7 bases between. CDR3 sequence: CASRRTSYNEQFF. As DNA, the CDR3 is TGTGCCAGTAGAAGGACGTCCTACAATGAGCAGTTCTTC.

V gene TRBV6-1 combines with J gene TRBJ1-1; a possible D gene is TRBD1 (5 bases). This CDR3 region has 15 residues. The V end was cut by 2 bases, the J end by 0 bases, with 10 bases between. Germline V CDR1 and CDR2: MNHNS, SASEGT. CDR3 nucleotides: TGTGCCAGCAGTGAATCACAGGTCATGAACACTGAAGCTTTCTTT. It specifies CASSESQVMNTEAFF.

This sequence joins TRBV21-1 and TRBJ1-5; TRBD1, the table's D call, was not compared with the DNA. TRBV21-1 is a pseudogene. This CDR3 has 15 amino acids. The CDR3 protein is CASRRTGGLNQPQHF. CDR3 sequence (DNA): TGTGCCAGCAGGAGGACAGGGGGCCTGAATCAGCCCCAGCATTTT.

This clone occurred once. The chain carries TRBV19 and TRBJ1-3; D unresolved. Germline V CDR1 and CDR2: LNHDA, SQIVND (reference sequence). The CDR3 runs to 14 residues. Trimming cost V 4 bases and J 4 bases, with 11 bases left between them. The CDR3, as DNA: TGTGCCAGTAGTACCCTTAATCCGGGAAACACCATATATTTT. It yields the protein CASSTLNPGNTIYF.

This clone was observed a few times. The rearrangement links TRBV7-8 to TRBJ1-1; no clear D. CDR3 length equals 16 residues. Per the germline V gene, CDR1 is SGHVS and CDR2 is FQNEAQ. V shed 1 base and J shed 0 bases, with 12 bases lying between them. CDR3 region: CASSLVRWGVNTEAFF. As DNA, the CDR3 is TGTGCCAGCAGCTTAGTAAGGTGGGGAGTGAACACTGAAGCTTTCTTT.

The chain couples TRBV19 to TRBJ2-1; 7 bases are shared with TRBD2. V dropped 1 base and J dropped 0; count of bases not matched to a gene: 6. Germline loops: CDR1 LNHDA, CDR2 SQIVND (reference sequence). This CDR3 is 17 amino acids long. The CDR3, as DNA: TGTGCCAGTAGTATAGGATGGCGGGGGTCCTCCTACAATGAGCAGTTCTTC. This translates into CASSIGWRGSSYNEQFF.

The chain carries TRBV2 and TRBJ2-7; 9 bases match TRBD1. J gave up 4 bases and V 6 bases, and 4 bases lay outside the gene matches. This CDR3 has 13 amino acids. CDR1 is SNHLY and CDR2 is FYNNEI in the germline V gene. The CDR3 is CASSFGTGYEQYF. CDR3 coding DNA: TGTGCCAGCAGCTTCGGGACAGGGTACGAGCAGTACTTC.

The rearrangement uses TRBV9 and TRBJ2-2; D unresolved. Deletions cut 8 bases from V and 4 bases from J, with 9 bases between. Per the germline V gene, CDR1 is SGDLS and CDR2 is YYNGEE. The length of the CDR3 is 12 residues. CDR3 protein: CASRSLTGELFF. The DNA of the CDR3 is TGTGCCAGTCGGAGTCTCACCGGGGAGCTGTTTTTT.

The CDR3 nucleotides read TGTGCCAGCAGCCAAGATCTGGGACAGCATGAAAAACTGTTTTTT. Translation: CASSQDLGQHEKLFF. The chain uses TRBV3-1 (or the pseudogene TRBV3-2) and TRBJ1-4; TRBD1 matches 7 bases. V dropped 0 bases and J dropped 6; count of bases not matched to a gene: 4. This CDR3 contains 15 residues. Germline CDR1 and CDR2: LGHDT and YNNKEL (reference sequence).

The chain is built from TRBV6-5 and TRBJ1-2; 7 bases fit TRBD1. Germline CDR1 is MNHEY and CDR2 is SVGAGI. This CDR3 spans 12 amino acids. The V segment lost 2 bases and the J segment 7 bases; nucleotides outside the gene matches: 1. The CDR3 nucleotides are TGTGCCAGCAGTTACGCAGGGGGTGGCTACACCTTC. It translates to CASSYAGGGYTF.

V usage is TRBV9 and J usage is TRBJ2-7; 12 nucleotides match TRBD2. This CDR3 is built from 16 residues. V lost 0 bases, J lost 4 bases, and 5 bases stayed unmatched. In germline, CDR1 is SGDLS, CDR2 YYNGEE. CDR3 residues: CASSVGTSGIWYEQYF. The CDR3 nucleotides are TGTGCCAGCAGCGTAGGGACTAGCGGGATTTGGTACGAGCAGTACTTC.

This rearrangement joins TRBV19 to TRBJ2-1; 7 nucleotides agree with TRBD1. The germline V gene encodes CDR1 LNHDA and CDR2 SQIVND (reference sequence). With 3 bases clipped from V and 3 bases from J, the junction kept 5 bases outside the gene matches. The CDR3 has 15 residues. The CDR3 DNA sequence: TGTGCCAGTAGTATCGGTGACAGGGACTACAATGAGCAGTTCTTC. Translating it yields CASSIGDRDYNEQFF.

The genes are TRBV7-3 and TRBJ2-5; maybe TRBD1 (6 bases). The CDR3 consists of 14 residues. Germline loops: CDR1 SGHTA, CDR2 FQGTGA. V was cut by 5 bases and J by 4 bases, with 14 bases left in between. CDR3 sequence reads: CASSPQGTLETQYF. The CDR3 DNA reads as TGTGCCAGCAGCCCCCAGGGGACCTTAGAGACCCAGTACTTC.